Listed below are T cell receptor beta chains from one sample, sequenced in a study of blood T cell repertoires in COVID-19. Generated by immunoSEQ multiplex PCR, the TCRdb table keeps only in-frame clones and is missing some. The profile covers a few hundred thousand clones, with 87% appearing a single time and under 3% taken by the ten largest. Sequencing was carried out using PBMCs or T cells enriched from blood (not recorded which). Source of these receptors: a woman aged 25-40 years who had recovered from COVID-19. Each CDR3 is given with its conserved first and last residue.

J | V | CDR3
TRBJ1-6 | TRBV7-8 | CASSLYGGGLNNSPLHF
TRBJ1-5 | TRBV27 | CASSLQAFNQPQHF
TRBJ1-4 | TRBV19 | CASSMADEKLFF
TRBJ1-2 | TRBV6-5 | CASSGNTGMDYGYTF
TRBJ2-7 | TRBV6-5 | CASSLPGTGFEQYF
TRBJ2-7 | TRBV24-1 | CATSESGGSYEQYF
TRBJ1-2 | TRBV6-1 | CASSGDRGRVVYGYTF
TRBJ2-1 | TRBV28 | CASSTLWTGDGNEQFF
TRBJ2-5 | TRBV5-4 | CASSLGTSGSGETQYF
TRBJ1-1 | TRBV29-1 | CSVGAMTGAGAFF
TRBJ1-2 | TRBV19 | CASRYFPGGSYGYTF
TRBJ1-2 | TRBV5-6 | CASSYAGNYGYTF
TRBJ2-7 | TRBV27 | CASSLSAGGFYEQYF
TRBJ2-6 | TRBV13 | CASSFQSRGSGANVLTF
TRBJ1-2 | TRBV20-1 | CSATGNGYTF
TRBJ2-3 | TRBV5-6 | CASLNPSAGEADTQYF
TRBJ1-5 | TRBV4-1 | CASSQAVGSGNQPQHF